Listed below are T cell receptor beta chains from one sample, sequenced in a study of blood T cell repertoires in COVID-19. Measured with immunoSEQ multiplex PCR; TCRdb has only the in-frame clones, and not every one. Among approximately 160,000 clones listed, over 70% were seen once. Sequenced input: peripheral blood. These receptors originate from a woman aged 55 to 70 with acute or convalescent COVID-19. CDR3s include the opening cysteine and the closing phenylalanine or tryptophan. Some rows have no size entry. The others give once, few or many, or a class for an expanded clone.

V,J,size,CDR3
TRBV11-2,TRBJ1-2,few,CASSLAPGGTKSDGYTF
TRBV19,TRBJ2-5,once,CASSPARQGPYQETQYF
TRBV6-6,TRBJ1-2,.,CASSYSSGPPYGYTF
TRBV7-2,TRBJ2-7,.,CASSFLAGGSYEQYF
TRBV7-2,TRBJ1-3,.,CASSPREFSGNTIYF
TRBV6-6,TRBJ1-6,.,CASTLRAGEESPLHF
TRBV4-1,TRBJ2-4,.,CASSQDSRYRGTGNIQYF
TRBV7-6,TRBJ1-2,.,CASSLGGTGGSLGYTF
TRBV28,TRBJ2-1,.,CASSLHSSGGYNEQFF
TRBV10-3,TRBJ1-2,.,CAIRGQGTSYGYTF
TRBV5-1,TRBJ2-1,.,CASSLVAGAENEQFF
TRBV19,TRBJ1-2,.,CASKLATGSNYGYTF
TRBV4-3,TRBJ2-1,.,CASSRAGNEQFF
TRBV10-1,TRBJ2-2,.,CASSENTLTNTGELFF
TRBV19,TRBJ1-5,.,CASSVDGRNEPQHF
TRBV6-5,TRBJ2-5,.,CAMHSGGAGETQYF
TRBV30,TRBJ1-2,.,CAWSVSRGGYTF
TRBV7-2,TRBJ2-5,.,CASSAGLAGGLTQYF
TRBV5-1,TRBJ2-3,.,CASSLGGSALSTDTQYF
TRBV27,TRBJ1-3,.,CASSLRSPYSGNTIYF
TRBV27,TRBJ1-6,.,CATLNRQGNHSPLHF
TRBV25-1,TRBJ1-4,once,CASNRGQNEKLFF
TRBV18,TRBJ2-7,.,CASSPRGSGSYEQYF
TRBV6-5,TRBJ1-4,.,CASSGTGPGGEKLFF
TRBV12-5,TRBJ2-3,.,CASARTASADTQYF
TRBV5-1,TRBJ1-2,.,CASSLGGTGDYGYTF
TRBV7-9,TRBJ2-3,.,CASSRGDTQYF
TRBV5-1,TRBJ1-1,.,CASSWGGTEAFF
TRBV30,TRBJ2-2,.,CAWSVLNRGPGELFF
TRBV28,TRBJ2-3,.,CASSFGSDTQYF
TRBV5-6,TRBJ1-2,.,CASSLVGGGYTF